This TCR beta chain was identified during a study of OX40 agonist ivuxolimab in advanced cancers. Overall study findings and caveats: Among the lowest levels of clonal expansion were found in partial responders at 0.1-3.0 mg/kg.

The germline V gene has CDR1 MNHNS and CDR2 SASEGT. This CDR3 is built from 14 residues. J was trimmed by 4 bases and V by 6 bases; bases with no gene match: 6. A word on this clone: Its cognate antigen is unknown.

Produced via immunoSEQ multiplex PCR; TCRdb's table is partial and in-frame only. Among tens of thousands of clones listed, roughly 85% were seen once. This sequence was found in an adult with an advanced solid tumor such as melanoma, head and neck, liver or kidney cancer. The rearrangement links TRBV6-1 to TRBJ2-7; 10 bases fit TRBD1. The material sequenced was CD4+ or CD8+ T cells sorted from blood, taken in a trial of the OX40 agonist ivuxolimab. In DNA, the CDR3 is TGTGCCAGCAGAGATCTGGGACAGGGGTACGAGCAGTACTTC. It is translated as CASRDLGQGYEQYF.